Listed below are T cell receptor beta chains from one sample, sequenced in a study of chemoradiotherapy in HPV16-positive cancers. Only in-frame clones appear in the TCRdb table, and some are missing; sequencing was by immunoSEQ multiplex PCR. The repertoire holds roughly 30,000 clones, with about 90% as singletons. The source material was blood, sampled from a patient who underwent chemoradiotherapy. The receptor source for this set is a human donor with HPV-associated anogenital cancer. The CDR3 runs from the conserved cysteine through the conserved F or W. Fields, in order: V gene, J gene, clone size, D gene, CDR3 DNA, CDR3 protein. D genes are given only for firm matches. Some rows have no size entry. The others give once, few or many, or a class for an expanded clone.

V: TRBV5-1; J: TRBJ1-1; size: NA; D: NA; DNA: TGCGCCAGCAGCTCGGTCGGGCCAGAAGCTTTCTTT; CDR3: CASSSVGPEAFF
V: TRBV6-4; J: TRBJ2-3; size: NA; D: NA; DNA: TGTGCCAGCAGTCAGGGGTCCGGCACAGATACGCAGTATTTT; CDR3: CASSQGSGTDTQYF
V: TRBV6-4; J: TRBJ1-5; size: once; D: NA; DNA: TGTGCCAGCAACCGGACAAGCGGAGGGTCGAATCAGCCCCAGCATTTT; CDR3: CASNRTSGGSNQPQHF
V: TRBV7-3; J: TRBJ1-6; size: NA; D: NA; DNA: TGTGCCAGCAGCTTAAGAGGCAGGGATTCACCCCTCCACTTT; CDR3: CASSLRGRDSPLHF
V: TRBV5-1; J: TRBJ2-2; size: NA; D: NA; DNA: TGCGCCAGCAGTCGCGGGGCTCCCACCGGGGAGCTGTTTTTT; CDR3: CASSRGAPTGELFF
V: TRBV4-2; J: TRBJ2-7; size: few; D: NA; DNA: TGTGCCAGCAGCCAAGGATTAGCGGCCTCCAACGAGCAGTACTTC; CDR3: CASSQGLAASNEQYF
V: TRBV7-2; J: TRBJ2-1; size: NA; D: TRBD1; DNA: TGTGCCAGCAGCCCCGACAGGGTCAATGAGCAGTTCTTC; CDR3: CASSPDRVNEQFF
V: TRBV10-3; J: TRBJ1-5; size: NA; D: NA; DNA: TGTGCCATCAGTGATACCGACGGGGGATTCAATCAGCCCCAGCATTTT; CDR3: CAISDTDGGFNQPQHF
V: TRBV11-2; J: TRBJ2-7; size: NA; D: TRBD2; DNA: TGTGCCAGCAGCTACGGGGGGGAAGCCTACGAGCAGTACTTC; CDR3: CASSYGGEAYEQYF
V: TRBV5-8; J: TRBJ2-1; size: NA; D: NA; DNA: TGTGCCAGCAGCTTGTATGGGGGGGCGATCTACAATGAGCAGTTCTTC; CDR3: CASSLYGGAIYNEQFF
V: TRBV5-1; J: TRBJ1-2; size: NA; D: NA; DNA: TGCGCCAGCAGCTTGGGAGGGTGGAACTATGGCTACACCTTC; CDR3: CASSLGGWNYGYTF
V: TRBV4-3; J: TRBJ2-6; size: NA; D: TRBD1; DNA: TGCGCCAGCAGCCAGACAGGGGGCTCTGGGGCCAACGTCCTGACTTTC; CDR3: CASSQTGGSGANVLTF
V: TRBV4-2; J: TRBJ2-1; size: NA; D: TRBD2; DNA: TGTGCCAGCAGCAAACGCGGGGGGGCAAACAATGAGCAGTTCTTC; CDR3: CASSKRGGANNEQFF
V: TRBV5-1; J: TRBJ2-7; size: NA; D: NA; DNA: TGCGCCAGCAGCTTATCGGGGTTGGTATACGAGCAGTACTTC; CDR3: CASSLSGLVYEQYF
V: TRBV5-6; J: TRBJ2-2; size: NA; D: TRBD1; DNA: TGTGCCAGCAGCAGAAGGACAGGGAACACCGGGGAGCTGTTTTTT; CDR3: CASSRRTGNTGELFF
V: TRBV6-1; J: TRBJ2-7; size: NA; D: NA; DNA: TGTGCCATCCGGACTGGATCCCATCTGTACTTC; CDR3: CAIRTGSHLYF
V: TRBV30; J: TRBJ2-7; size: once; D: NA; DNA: TGTGCCTGGACGGATACCTACGAGCAGTACTTC; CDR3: CAWTDTYEQYF
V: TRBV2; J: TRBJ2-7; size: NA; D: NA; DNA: TGTGCCAGCGCCGGCAACTATCAATCCTACGAGCAGTACTTC; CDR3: CASAGNYQSYEQYF
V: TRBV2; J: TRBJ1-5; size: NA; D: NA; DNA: TGTGCCGTCAAAAGCTTCGACAGTGATGATCAGCCCCAGCATTTT; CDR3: CAVKSFDSDDQPQHF
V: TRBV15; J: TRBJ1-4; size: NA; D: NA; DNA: TGTGCCACCAGCAGGACAGCTAATGAAAAACTGTTTTTT; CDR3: CATSRTANEKLFF
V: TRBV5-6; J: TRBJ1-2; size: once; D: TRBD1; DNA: TGTGCCAGCAGACACCGGGACAGGGGGTACGGCTACACCTTC; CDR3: CASRHRDRGYGYTF
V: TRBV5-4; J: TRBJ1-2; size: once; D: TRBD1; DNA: TGTGCCAGCAGACAAGGACAGGGGGCGTTTTATGGCTACACCTTC; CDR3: CASRQGQGAFYGYTF
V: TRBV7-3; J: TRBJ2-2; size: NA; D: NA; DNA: TGTGCCAGCAGCTTATCCTTACTCACCGGGGAGCTGTTTTTT; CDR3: CASSLSLLTGELFF
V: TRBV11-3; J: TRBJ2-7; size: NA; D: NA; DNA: TGTGCCAGCAGCTACAGATCTTCATACGAGCAGTACTTC; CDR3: CASSYRSSYEQYF
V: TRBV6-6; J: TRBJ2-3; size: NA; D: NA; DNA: TGTGCCAGCAGTTACGGCCTAGTGGGCACAGATACGCAGTATTTT; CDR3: CASSYGLVGTDTQYF
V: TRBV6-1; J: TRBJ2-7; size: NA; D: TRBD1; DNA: TGTGCCAGCAGTGAAAGGCCCGTGGGGGACAGGGCCTACGAGCAGTACTTC; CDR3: CASSERPVGDRAYEQYF
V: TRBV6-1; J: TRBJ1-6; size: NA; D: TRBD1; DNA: TGTGCCTCCCAGACAGGGTCCATCCTAGGCCTCCACTTT; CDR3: CASQTGSILGLHF
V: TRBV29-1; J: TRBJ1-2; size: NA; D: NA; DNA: TGCAGCGTTCCCAGCAGGGGCGGCTACACCTTC; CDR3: CSVPSRGGYTF
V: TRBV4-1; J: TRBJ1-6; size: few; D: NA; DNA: TGCGCCAGCAGCCAAGTAGGGGGAGGATCACCCCTCCACTTT; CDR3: CASSQVGGGSPLHF
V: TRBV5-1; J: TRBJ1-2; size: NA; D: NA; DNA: TGCGCCAGCAGCTATGAGACCGGCCTCTATGGCTACACCTTC; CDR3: CASSYETGLYGYTF
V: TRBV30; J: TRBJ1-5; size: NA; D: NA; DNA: TGTGCCTGGAGTAGAGGGGGAAATAGCAATCAGCCCCAGCATTTT; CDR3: CAWSRGGNSNQPQHF
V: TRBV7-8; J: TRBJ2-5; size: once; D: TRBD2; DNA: TGTGCCAGCACCCCTAACGGGGGGGTGGGGAAAGAGACCCAGTACTTC; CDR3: CASTPNGGVGKETQYF
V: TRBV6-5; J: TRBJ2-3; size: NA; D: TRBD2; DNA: TGTGCCAGCAGTTACAGCGGGGGGGCGGTAGATACGCAGTATTTT; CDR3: CASSYSGGAVDTQYF
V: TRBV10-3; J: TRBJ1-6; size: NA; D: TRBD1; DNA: TGTGCCATCAGTACGGACAGGGCGGGGGATAATTCACCCCTCCACTTT; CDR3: CAISTDRAGDNSPLHF
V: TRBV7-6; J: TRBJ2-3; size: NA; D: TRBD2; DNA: TGTGCCAGCAGTGAGCGGGGGGCCCAGGATACGCAGTATTTT; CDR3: CASSERGAQDTQYF
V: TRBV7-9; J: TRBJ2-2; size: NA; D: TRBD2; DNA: TGTGCCAGCAGCTTATATCGAACTAGCGGAAACGGGGAGCTGTTTTTT; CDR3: CASSLYRTSGNGELFF
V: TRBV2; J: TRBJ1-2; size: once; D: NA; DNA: TGTGCCAGCAGTGAAGAAAGGGGGTATGGCTACACCTTC; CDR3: CASSEERGYGYTF
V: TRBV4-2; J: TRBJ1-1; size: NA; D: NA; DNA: TGTGCCAGCAGCCAAGAGGGGTCGAGCACTGAAGCTTTCTTT; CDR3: CASSQEGSSTEAFF
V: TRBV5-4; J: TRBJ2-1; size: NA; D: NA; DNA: TGTGCCAGCAGCCAAACCCGGTGGAGCTCCTACAATGAGCAGTTCTTC; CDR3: CASSQTRWSSYNEQFF
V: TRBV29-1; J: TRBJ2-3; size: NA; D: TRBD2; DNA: TGCAGCGTTGCTTGGTGGGGAGCAGCCGGAACGGGGGGTGATACGCAGTATTTT; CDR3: CSVAWWGAAGTGGDTQYF
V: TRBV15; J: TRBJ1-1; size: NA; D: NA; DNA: TGTGCCACCAGCAGAGATCGAGTACGGACGAACACTGAAGCTTTCTTT; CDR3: CATSRDRVRTNTEAFF
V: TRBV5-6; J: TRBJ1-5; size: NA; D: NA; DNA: TGTGCCAGCAGCAGATGGAGAAATAGCAATCAGCCCCAGCATTTT; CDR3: CASSRWRNSNQPQHF
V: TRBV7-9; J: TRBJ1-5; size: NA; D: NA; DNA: TGTGCCAGCAGATTACAGGATCAGCCCCAGCATTTT; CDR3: CASRLQDQPQHF
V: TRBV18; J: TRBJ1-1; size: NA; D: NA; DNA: TGTGCCAGCTCGCCACCTAACGGCGCTGAAGCTTTCTTT; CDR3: CASSPPNGAEAFF
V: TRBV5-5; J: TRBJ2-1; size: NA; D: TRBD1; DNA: TGTGCCAGCAGCTCCCCGACAGGGGTCTCCTACAATGAGCAGTTCTTC; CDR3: CASSSPTGVSYNEQFF
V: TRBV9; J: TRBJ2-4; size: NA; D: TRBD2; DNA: TGTGCCAGCAGCGTAGGGGGGGGTCGGAACATTCAGTACTTC; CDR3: CASSVGGGRNIQYF
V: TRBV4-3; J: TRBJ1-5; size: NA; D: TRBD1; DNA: TGCGCCAGCAGCCAAGAATGGGGACAGGTCGTTTTGGGGCCCCAGCATTTT; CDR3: CASSQEWGQVVLGPQHF
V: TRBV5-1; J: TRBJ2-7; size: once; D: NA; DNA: TGCGCCAGCAGCCTCTTCCCTTTTAGCTCCTACGAGCAGTACTTC; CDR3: CASSLFPFSSYEQYF